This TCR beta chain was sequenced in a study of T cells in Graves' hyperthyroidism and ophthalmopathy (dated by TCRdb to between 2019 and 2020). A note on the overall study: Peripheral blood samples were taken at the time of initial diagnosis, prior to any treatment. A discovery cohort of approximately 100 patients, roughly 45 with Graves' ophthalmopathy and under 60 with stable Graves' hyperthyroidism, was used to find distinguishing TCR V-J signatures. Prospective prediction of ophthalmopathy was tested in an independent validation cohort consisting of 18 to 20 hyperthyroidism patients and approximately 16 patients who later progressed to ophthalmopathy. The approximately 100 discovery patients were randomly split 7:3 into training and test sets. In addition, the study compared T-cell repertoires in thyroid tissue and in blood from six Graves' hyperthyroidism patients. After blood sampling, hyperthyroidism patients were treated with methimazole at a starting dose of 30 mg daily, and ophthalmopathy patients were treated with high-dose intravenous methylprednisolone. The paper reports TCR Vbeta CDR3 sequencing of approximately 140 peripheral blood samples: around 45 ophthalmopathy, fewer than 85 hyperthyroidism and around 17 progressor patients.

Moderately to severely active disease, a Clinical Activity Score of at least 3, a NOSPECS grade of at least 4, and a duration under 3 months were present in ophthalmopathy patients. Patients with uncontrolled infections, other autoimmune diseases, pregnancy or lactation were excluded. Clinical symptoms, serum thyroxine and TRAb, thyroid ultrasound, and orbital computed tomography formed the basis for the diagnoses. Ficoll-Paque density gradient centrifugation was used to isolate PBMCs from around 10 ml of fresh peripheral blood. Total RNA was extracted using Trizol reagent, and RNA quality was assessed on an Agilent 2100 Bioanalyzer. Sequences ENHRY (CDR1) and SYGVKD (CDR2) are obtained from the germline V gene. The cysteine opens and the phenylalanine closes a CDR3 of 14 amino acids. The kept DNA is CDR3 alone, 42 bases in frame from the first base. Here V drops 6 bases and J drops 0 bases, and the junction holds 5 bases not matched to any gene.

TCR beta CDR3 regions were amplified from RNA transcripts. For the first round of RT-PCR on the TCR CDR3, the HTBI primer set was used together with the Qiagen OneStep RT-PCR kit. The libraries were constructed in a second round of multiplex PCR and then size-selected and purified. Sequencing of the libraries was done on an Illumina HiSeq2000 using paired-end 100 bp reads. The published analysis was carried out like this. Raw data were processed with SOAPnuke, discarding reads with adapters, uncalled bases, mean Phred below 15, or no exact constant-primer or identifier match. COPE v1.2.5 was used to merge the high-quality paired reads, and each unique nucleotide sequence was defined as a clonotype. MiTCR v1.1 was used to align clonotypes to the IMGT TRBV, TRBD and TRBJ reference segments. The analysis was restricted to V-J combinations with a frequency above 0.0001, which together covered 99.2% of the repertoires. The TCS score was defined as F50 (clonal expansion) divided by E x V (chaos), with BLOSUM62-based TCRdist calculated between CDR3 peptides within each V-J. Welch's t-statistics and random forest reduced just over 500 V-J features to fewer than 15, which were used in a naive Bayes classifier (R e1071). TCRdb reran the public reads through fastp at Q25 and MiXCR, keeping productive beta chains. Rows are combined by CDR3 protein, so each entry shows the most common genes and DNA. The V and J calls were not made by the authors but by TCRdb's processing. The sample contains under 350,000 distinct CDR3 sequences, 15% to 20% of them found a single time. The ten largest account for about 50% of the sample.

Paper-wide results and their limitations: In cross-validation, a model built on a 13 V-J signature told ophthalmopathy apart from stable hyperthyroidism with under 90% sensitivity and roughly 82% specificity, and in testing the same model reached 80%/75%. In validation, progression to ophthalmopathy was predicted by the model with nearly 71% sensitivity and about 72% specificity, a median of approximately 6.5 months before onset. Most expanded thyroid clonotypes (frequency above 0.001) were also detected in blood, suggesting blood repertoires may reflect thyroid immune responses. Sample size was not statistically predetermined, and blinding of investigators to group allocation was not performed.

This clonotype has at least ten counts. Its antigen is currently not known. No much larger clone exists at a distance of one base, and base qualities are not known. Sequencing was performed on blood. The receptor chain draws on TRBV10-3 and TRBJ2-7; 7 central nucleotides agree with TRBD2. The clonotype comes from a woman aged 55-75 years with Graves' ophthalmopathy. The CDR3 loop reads CAIRIKRGSYEQYF. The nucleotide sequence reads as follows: TGTGCCATCAGAATTAAGCGGGGCTCCTACGAGCAGTACTTC.